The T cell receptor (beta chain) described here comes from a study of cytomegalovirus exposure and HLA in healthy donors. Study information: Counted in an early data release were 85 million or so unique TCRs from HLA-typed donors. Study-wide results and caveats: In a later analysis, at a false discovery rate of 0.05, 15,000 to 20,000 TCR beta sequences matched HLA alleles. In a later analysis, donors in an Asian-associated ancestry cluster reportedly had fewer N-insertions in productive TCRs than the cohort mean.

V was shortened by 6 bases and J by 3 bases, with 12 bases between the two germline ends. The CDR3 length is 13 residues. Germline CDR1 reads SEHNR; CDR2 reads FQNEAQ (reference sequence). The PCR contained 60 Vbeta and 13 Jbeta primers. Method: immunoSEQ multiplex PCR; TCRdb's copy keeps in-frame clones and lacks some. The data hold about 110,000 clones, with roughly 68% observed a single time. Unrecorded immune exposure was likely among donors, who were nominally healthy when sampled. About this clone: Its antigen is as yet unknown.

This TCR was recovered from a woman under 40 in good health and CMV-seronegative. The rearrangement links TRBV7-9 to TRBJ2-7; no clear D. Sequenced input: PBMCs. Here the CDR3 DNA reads TGTGCCAGCAGTTTTCCTCTTAGCTACGAGCAGTACTTC. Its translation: CASSFPLSYEQYF.